This T cell receptor beta chain emerged from a study of blood T cells in healthy people across ages. Study conclusions and caveats: Versus aged donors, long-lived donors had higher diversity and more naive CD4+ cells. Unsorted PBMC input precluded a conclusive naive versus antigen-experienced comparison.

Using a J-beta primer mix together with a sample-barcoded 5' primer, a second PCR was run for about 6 to 11 cycles. Paired-end reads containing CDR3 totaled no fewer than 3 million for each sample. TCRdb called the 5' RACE reads again in MiXCR, with one record for every CDR3 protein. The repertoire holds 1,300,000 or so distinct CDR3 sequences, with roughly 59% as singletons. The sample holds a few counts of this clonotype. Its antigen is undetermined. Input material: blood. The sequence was collected from a man between 18 and 35 years old in good health.

The CDR3 protein is CASSPIGADGYTF. CDR3 sequence (DNA): TGCGCCAGCAGCCCTATCGGGGCCGATGGCTACACCTTC. V usage is TRBV4-1 and J usage is TRBJ1-2, with a tentative D call TRBD1 (5 bases). The CDR3 is 13 amino acids. Germline-derived CDR1 and CDR2 are MGHRA and YSYEKL. Trimming cost V 4 bases and J 6 bases, with 12 bases left between them.